This T cell receptor beta chain emerged from a study of blood T cell repertoires in COVID-19. The CDR3 runs 14 residues. V was trimmed by 5 bases and J by 2 bases, leaving 10 bases between them. Germline CDR1 ENHRY, CDR2 SYGVKD. The table came from immunoSEQ multiplex PCR; TCRdb's copy has only in-frame clones and leaves some out. The data hold over 150,000 clones, with more than 80% observed a single time. This chain joins TRBV10-3 and TRBJ1-5, with a possible D match to TRBD1 (5 bases). The sequence derives from a woman of 80 years or more with COVID-19, enrolled during active disease. The sequenced material came from peripheral blood. As DNA, the CDR3 is TGTGCCATCAGTACAACAGGAGGCAATCAGCCCCAGCATTTT. It specifies CAISTTGGNQPQHF.